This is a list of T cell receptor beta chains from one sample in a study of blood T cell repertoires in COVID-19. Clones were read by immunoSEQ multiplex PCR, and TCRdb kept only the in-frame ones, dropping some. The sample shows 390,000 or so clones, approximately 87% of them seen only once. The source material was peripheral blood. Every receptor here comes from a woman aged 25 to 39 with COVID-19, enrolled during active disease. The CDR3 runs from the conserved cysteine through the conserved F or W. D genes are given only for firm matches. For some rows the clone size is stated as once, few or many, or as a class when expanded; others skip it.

CDR3: CASSQKRAPSGSTYEQYF; DNA: TGCGCCAGCAGCCAAAAACGAGCCCCCAGCGGGAGTACGTACGAGCAGTACTTC; J: TRBJ2-7; V: TRBV4-1; size: -; D: TRBD2
CDR3: CASSLAFEREMVTQYF; DNA: TGCGCCAGCAGCTTGGCGTTTGAGCGGGAGATGGTGACCCAGTACTTC; J: TRBJ2-5; V: TRBV5-1; size: -; D: TRBD2
CDR3: CASTDGTSGTGEQYF; DNA: TGTGCCAGCACCGACGGGACTAGCGGGACGGGCGAGCAGTACTTC; J: TRBJ2-7; V: TRBV27; size: -; D: TRBD2
CDR3: CASSKGAQVCWTGGGTYEQYF; DNA: TGTGCCAGCAGCAAAGGGGCCCAGGTTTGTTGGACAGGGGGGGGAACCTACGAGCAGTACTTC; J: TRBJ2-7; V: TRBV21-1; size: -; D: -
CDR3: CASSKSTTDTQYF; DNA: TGCGCCAGCAGCAAAAGCACCACAGATACGCAGTATTTT; J: TRBJ2-3; V: TRBV5-1; size: -; D: -
CDR3: CASRGATLWAQHF; DNA: TGTGCCAGCAGGGGGGCCACACTATGGGCCCAGCATTTT; J: TRBJ1-5; V: TRBV28; size: -; D: -
CDR3: CASSQAGDTQYF; DNA: TGTGCCAGCAGCCAAGCGGGTGATACGCAGTATTTT; J: TRBJ2-3; V: TRBV3-1/TRBV3-2; size: -; D: -
CDR3: CASSPLGPYEQYF; DNA: TGTGCCAGCAGCCCCCTTGGCCCCTACGAGCAGTACTTC; J: TRBJ2-7; V: TRBV7-9; size: -; D: -
CDR3: CASSMGQGGDTQYF; DNA: TGTGCCAGTAGTATGGGACAGGGAGGCGATACGCAGTATTTT; J: TRBJ2-3; V: TRBV19; size: -; D: TRBD1
CDR3: CASSVEGGGRRHTQYF; DNA: TGTGCCAGCAGCGTAGAGGGGGGCGGGAGGAGACATACGCAGTATTTT; J: TRBJ2-3; V: TRBV9; size: -; D: TRBD2
CDR3: CASSQDGGLYQETQYF; DNA: TGTGCCAGCAGCCAAGATGGGGGCCTGTACCAAGAGACCCAGTACTTC; J: TRBJ2-5; V: TRBV4-2; size: once; D: -
CDR3: CATSRGDTGELFF; DNA: TGTGCCACATCACGCGGAGACACCGGGGAGCTGTTTTTT; J: TRBJ2-2; V: TRBV24-1; size: -; D: -
CDR3: CASSRAGEQYF; DNA: TGTGCCAGCAGCCGGGCGGGCGAGCAGTACTTC; J: TRBJ2-7; V: TRBV3-1/TRBV3-2; size: once; D: -
CDR3: CASSQVEGADEQFF; DNA: TGCGCCAGCAGCCAAGTTGAGGGAGCTGATGAGCAGTTCTTC; J: TRBJ2-1; V: TRBV4-1; size: -; D: -
CDR3: CASSSVRNTEAFF; DNA: TGCGCCAGCAGTAGCGTACGGAACACTGAAGCTTTCTTT; J: TRBJ1-1; V: TRBV10-2; size: -; D: -
CDR3: CASSSGGGQPQHF; DNA: TGTGCCAGCAGTTCAGGTGGGGGCCAGCCCCAGCATTTT; J: TRBJ1-5; V: TRBV27; size: -; D: -
CDR3: CASSYQDSNYGYTF; DNA: TGTGCCAGCAGTTACCAGGACAGTAACTATGGCTACACCTTC; J: TRBJ1-2; V: TRBV6-6; size: -; D: -
CDR3: CAWVRSYNEQFF; DNA: TGTGCCTGGGTCCGGTCCTACAATGAGCAGTTCTTC; J: TRBJ2-1; V: TRBV30; size: -; D: -
CDR3: CASSSFLGGTGELFF; DNA: TGTGCCAGTAGTTCGTTCCTAGGGGGCACCGGGGAGCTGTTTTTT; J: TRBJ2-2; V: TRBV19; size: -; D: -
CDR3: CASSLEPFGGLVTEAFF; DNA: TGCGCCAGCAGCTTGGAACCCTTCGGCGGGCTTGTCACTGAAGCTTTCTTT; J: TRBJ1-1; V: TRBV5-1; size: once; D: -
CDR3: CASSADRGTGGNTIYF; DNA: TGTGCCAGCAGTGCTGACAGGGGGACGGGGGGAAACACCATATATTTT; J: TRBJ1-3; V: TRBV2; size: -; D: TRBD1
CDR3: CASSQRAGLENTGELFF; DNA: TGCGCCAGCAGCCAGCGGGCGGGACTAGAAAACACCGGGGAGCTGTTTTTT; J: TRBJ2-2; V: TRBV4-3; size: once; D: TRBD2
CDR3: CASSLRPAYNSPLHF; DNA: TGTGCCAGCAGTTTGAGGCCAGCTTATAATTCACCCCTCCACTTT; J: TRBJ1-6; V: TRBV28; size: once; D: -
CDR3: CASSQGGGDTQYF; DNA: TGCGCCAGCAGCCAAGGGGGGGGAGATACGCAGTATTTT; J: TRBJ2-3; V: TRBV4-3; size: -; D: TRBD2
CDR3: CAWSVPRGPGGYTF; DNA: TGTGCCTGGAGTGTACCGAGGGGGCCGGGTGGCTACACCTTC; J: TRBJ1-2; V: TRBV30; size: -; D: TRBD1
CDR3: CASSARGRANEKLFF; DNA: TGTGCCAGCAGCGCCAGGGGTAGGGCTAATGAAAAACTGTTTTTT; J: TRBJ1-4; V: TRBV9; size: -; D: -
CDR3: CASSPHPERAWEQYF; DNA: TGTGCCAGCAGCCCCCACCCGGAGAGGGCGTGGGAGCAGTACTTC; J: TRBJ2-7; V: TRBV3-1/TRBV3-2; size: once; D: -
CDR3: CASSLTSIQADTQYF; DNA: TGCGCCAGCAGCCTGACTAGCATCCAGGCAGATACGCAGTATTTT; J: TRBJ2-3; V: TRBV5-1; size: -; D: TRBD2
CDR3: CASSQARGLHYGYTF; DNA: TGCGCCAGCAGCCAAGCGAGGGGGCTCCACTATGGCTACACCTTC; J: TRBJ1-2; V: TRBV4-1; size: -; D: TRBD1
CDR3: CASSPPGAAVRSYEQYF; DNA: TGTGCCAGCAGTCCCCCGGGTGCGGCAGTCCGCTCCTACGAGCAGTACTTC; J: TRBJ2-7; V: TRBV25-1; size: -; D: -
CDR3: CASDRGTGNTGELFF; DNA: TGTGCTAGTGACAGGGGGACAGGGAACACCGGGGAGCTGTTTTTT; J: TRBJ2-2; V: TRBV12-5; size: -; D: TRBD1
CDR3: CASSLWGRPAYEQYF; DNA: TGTGCCAGCAGCCTTTGGGGGAGGCCCGCCTACGAGCAGTACTTC; J: TRBJ2-7; V: TRBV14; size: many; D: -
CDR3: CASNLIGVEDTEAFF; DNA: TGTGCCAGCAACCTTATTGGCGTGGAGGACACTGAAGCTTTCTTT; J: TRBJ1-1; V: TRBV7-8; size: -; D: -
CDR3: CASSSGWYQETQYF; DNA: TGTGCCAGCAGCTCCGGGTGGTACCAAGAGACCCAGTACTTC; J: TRBJ2-5; V: TRBV28; size: -; D: -
CDR3: CASSPRLGQGTGGSYEQYF; DNA: TGTGCCAGCAGCCCACGCCTGGGACAGGGGACCGGCGGCTCCTACGAGCAGTACTTC; J: TRBJ2-7; V: TRBV7-6; size: once; D: TRBD1
CDR3: CASSLGSGDEQYF; DNA: TGTGCCAGCAGCCTGGGTTCTGGAGACGAGCAGTACTTC; J: TRBJ2-7; V: TRBV13; size: few; D: -